This entry features one TCR beta chain sequence. The target antigen is unknown. The data originate from a study of response to subunit inactivated influenza vaccine. General study points: The authors put forward the suggestion that each seasonal influenza vaccination may bring in only a limited number of new T cells.

This CDR3 is 17 amino acids long. J was trimmed by 1 base and V by 3 bases; bases with no gene match: 10. Germline V CDR1 and CDR2: SGHRS, YFSETQ. TCRdb processed the RT-PCR reads anew with MiXCR; each CDR3 protein has one entry. The data hold about half a million distinct CDR3 sequences, with 25% observed a single time. This sample comprised CD4+ T cells sorted from PBMCs, obtained about 5 days after vaccination. This sequence was found in a man in his forties or fifties who received an inactivated influenza vaccine. This chain joins TRBV5-1 and TRBJ2-1, with TRBD2 matching over 7 bases. The CDR3 reads CASSWSGGDASYNEQFF. In DNA form, the CDR3 reads TGCGCCAGCAGCTGGTCTGGGGGGGATGCTTCCTACAATGAGCAGTTCTTC.